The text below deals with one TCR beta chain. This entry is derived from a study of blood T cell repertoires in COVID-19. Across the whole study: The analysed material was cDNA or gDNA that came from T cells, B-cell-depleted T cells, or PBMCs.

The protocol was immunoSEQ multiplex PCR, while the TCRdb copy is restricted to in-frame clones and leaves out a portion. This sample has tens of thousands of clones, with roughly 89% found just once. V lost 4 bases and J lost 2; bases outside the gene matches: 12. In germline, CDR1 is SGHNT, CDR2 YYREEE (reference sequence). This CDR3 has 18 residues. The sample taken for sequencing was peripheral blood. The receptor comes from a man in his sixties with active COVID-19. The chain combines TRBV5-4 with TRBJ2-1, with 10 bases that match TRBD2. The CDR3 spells CASSRITQAGGPYNEQFF. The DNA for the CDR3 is TGTGCCAGCAGCCGAATTACCCAAGCGGGAGGGCCCTACAATGAGCAGTTCTTC.